The sequence of this TCR beta chain was determined in a study of cytomegalovirus exposure and HLA in healthy donors. Vbeta (60) and Jbeta (13) primers were used in the PCR. The repertoire was sequenced with immunoSEQ multiplex PCR; TCRdb's copy has only in-frame clones and lacks some. The sample holds roughly 160,000 clones, almost 80% seen once. The specimen sequenced was PBMCs. The TCR comes from a woman aged 50 to 65 in good health and CMV-seronegative.

DNA of the CDR3: TGTGCCACCAGGGACAGGGGTCAACCGTTCGCCACCGGGGAGCTGTTTTTT. Protein sequence: CATRDRGQPFATGELFF. The chain carries TRBV19 and TRBJ2-2; 10 nucleotides match TRBD1. With 10 bases clipped from V and 4 bases from J, the junction kept 15 bases outside the gene matches. CDR1 is LNHDA and CDR2 is SQIVND in the germline V gene (reference sequence). This CDR3 region has 17 residues.